One sample yielded the 27 T cell receptor beta chains listed below, sequenced in a study of T cell responses to AZD1222 COVID-19 vaccine. Method: immunoSEQ multiplex PCR; TCRdb's copy keeps in-frame clones and lacks some. The repertoire includes 95,000 to 150,000 clones, approximately 90% of them detected once, and 1.1% sits in the top ten. The input for sequencing was peripheral blood, taken on day 0 of AZD1222 vaccination. These TCRs come from an adult in good health.

The chain combines TRBV2 with TRBJ1-1, with 7 bases fitting TRBD1. Germline values: CDR1 SNHLY, CDR2 FYNNEI. The CDR3 is 15 residues long. V shed 3 bases and J 5 bases; nucleotides not matched to a gene: 9. Here the CDR3 reads CASSDQGGWGTEAFF. CDR3 DNA: TGTGCCAGCAGTGATCAAGGGGGCTGGGGGACTGAAGCTTTCTTT.

This chain connects TRBV3-1 (or the pseudogene TRBV3-2) to TRBJ2-2; D remains unclear. Trimming shortened V by 2 bases and J by 6 bases, and 4 bases separated the two germline ends. Germline V gene sequence: CDR1 LGHDT, CDR2 YNNKEL (reference sequence). The CDR3 extends over 12 amino acids. The CDR3 loop reads CASSQRPGELFF. Written as DNA, the CDR3 is TGTGCCAGCAGCCAAAGGCCCGGGGAGCTGTTTTTT.

The gene calls are TRBV21-1 and TRBJ2-7. TRBV21-1 constitutes a pseudogene. The CDR3 spans 14 residues. DNA of the CDR3: TGTGCCAGCAGCATACGGGCCCGCTCCTACGAGCAGTACTTC. It yields the protein CASSIRARSYEQYF.

The CDR3 loop is CASSKAQAGGSSGANVLTF. The CDR3 DNA sequence: TGTGCCAGCAGCAAAGCGCAGGCAGGGGGCAGCTCTGGGGCCAACGTCCTGACTTTC. The rearrangement uses TRBV21-1 and TRBJ2-6; the table's D call, TRBD1, has no DNA check behind it. TRBV21-1 counts as a pseudogene. This CDR3 is built from 19 residues.

The genes are TRBV7-9 and TRBJ1-4; no reliable D call. Trimming stripped 5 bases from V and 0 bases from J, with 10 bases between. CDR3 length: 15 amino acids. In germline, CDR1 is SEHNR, CDR2 FQNEAQ (reference sequence). The CDR3 spells CASSKQFATNEKLFF. CDR3 coding DNA: TGTGCCAGCAGCAAACAATTTGCAACTAATGAAAAACTGTTTTTT.

CDR3 amino acids: CASSTWDYSYNEQFF. The CDR3 DNA reads TGTGCCAGCAGCACCTGGGACTACTCCTACAATGAGCAGTTCTTC. V and J are TRBV5-4 and TRBJ2-1; the match to TRBD2 covers 7 bases. V shed 4 bases and J 0 bases; nucleotides not matched to a gene: 4. The CDR3 loop spans 15 amino acids. Germline V gives CDR1 SGHNT, CDR2 YYREEE (reference sequence).

The V and J genes are TRBV30 and TRBJ1-2, with 7 bases identical to TRBD1. The CDR3 runs 14 residues. J gave up 3 bases and V 3 bases, and 7 bases lay outside the gene matches. The germline CDR1 and CDR2 sequences are GTSNPN and SVGIG (reference sequence). As DNA, the CDR3 is TGTGCCTGGAGCTCCGGGACAGTCGACTATGGCTACACCTTC. It translates to CAWSSGTVDYGYTF.

The CDR3 sequence is CASSVVATGELFF. DNA of the CDR3: TGTGCCAGCAGTGTCGTGGCGACCGGGGAGCTGTTTTTT. This rearrangement joins TRBV2 to TRBJ2-2; D is ambiguous. Trimming took 4 bases from V and 5 from J, leaving 8 bases between them. The CDR3 sequence is 13 residues long. Germline assignment: CDR1 SNHLY and CDR2 FYNNEI. The variable domain in full, completed from reference TRBV2 and TRBJ2-2, reads EPEVTQTPSHQVTQMGQEVILRCVPISNHLYFYWYRQILGQKVEFLVSFYNNEISEKSEIFDDQFSVERPDGSNFTLKIRSTKLEDSAMYFCASSVVATGELFFGEGSRLTVL.

The rearrangement uses TRBV4-2 and TRBJ1-2; 9 nucleotides line up with TRBD1. CDR3 length: 13 residues. The V gene's germline CDR1 is LGHNA and CDR2 YNFKEQ. After removal of 4 bases from V and 7 bases from J, the junction contained 4 bases not matched to a gene. DNA of the CDR3: TGTGCCAGCAGCCTACAGGGGGCGGGTGGCTACACCTTC. Translation gives CASSLQGAGGYTF.

The chain carries TRBV19 and TRBJ1-4, with 9 nucleotides matching TRBD1. This CDR3 has 16 residues. Looked up from germline, CDR1 is LNHDA and CDR2 is SQIVND (reference sequence). Trimming at V came to 8 bases and at J to 6 bases, leaving 13 bases not matched to a gene. CDR3 residues: CASAGFMWDRDEKLFF. DNA for the CDR3: TGTGCCAGTGCTGGATTCATGTGGGACAGGGATGAAAAACTGTTTTTT.

The chain is built from TRBV6-5 and TRBJ1-5; D possibly corresponds to TRBD1 (6 bases). Germline V gene sequence: CDR1 MNHEY, CDR2 SVGAGI. V was trimmed by 6 bases and J by 4 bases, leaving 16 bases between them. The CDR3 covers 15 residues. The CDR3 DNA is TGTGCCAGCAGCAGGACTACAGGGAGTAATCAGCCCCAGCATTTT. Protein: CASSRTTGSNQPQHF.

V gene TRBV5-1 combines with J gene TRBJ2-2; D gene ambiguous. The germline V gene has CDR1 SGHRS and CDR2 YFSETQ. Trimming shortened V by 0 bases and J by 7 bases, and 13 bases separated the two germline ends. There are 15 residues in the CDR3. The CDR3 sequence is CASSLVASSLGELFF. Written as DNA, the CDR3 is TGCGCCAGCAGCTTGGTAGCTAGTTCTCTCGGGGAGCTGTTTTTT. Full variable domain (remainder filled in from reference TRBV5-1 and TRBJ2-2): KAGVTQTPRYLIKTRGQQVTLSCSPISGHRSVSWYQQTPGQGLQFLFEYFSETQRNKGNFPGRFSGRQFSNSRSEMNVSTLELGDSALYLCASSLVASSLGELFFGEGSRLTVL.

The chain carries TRBV7-3 and TRBJ2-7, with D perhaps TRBD1 (5 bases). CDR3 size: 17 residues. Per the germline V gene, CDR1 is SGHTA and CDR2 is FQGTGA. V was shortened by 1 base and J by 4 bases, with 20 bases between the two germline ends. CDR3: CASSLKFLGRVGYEQYF. The CDR3 DNA follows: TGTGCCAGCAGCTTAAAGTTTTTAGGCAGGGTTGGTTACGAGCAGTACTTC.

This sequence joins TRBV19 and TRBJ2-1; 7 nucleotides align to TRBD2. The germline gives CDR1 LNHDA, CDR2 SQIVND (reference sequence). Trimming took 4 bases from V and 9 from J; bases not matched to a gene: 12. CDR3 length: 15 residues. CDR3 DNA sequence: TGTGCCAGTAGTAGGGGAGGGGCAGACAGCGGTGAGCAGTTCTTC. Protein product: CASSRGGADSGEQFF.

The chain has TRBV28 and TRBJ1-2; the match to TRBD1 covers 12 bases. The germline gives CDR1 MDHEN, CDR2 SYDVKM. The CDR3 runs 16 residues. With 4 bases clipped from V and 3 bases from J, the junction kept 6 bases outside the gene matches. Here the CDR3 reads CASSSSGTGGYYGYTF. DNA of the CDR3: TGTGCCAGCAGTTCATCCGGGACAGGGGGCTACTATGGCTACACCTTC.

The chain couples TRBV30 to TRBJ2-5; D gene ambiguous. Germline values: CDR1 GTSNPN, CDR2 SVGIG (reference sequence). V was trimmed by 0 bases and J by 11 bases, leaving 10 bases between them. The CDR3 length is 11 residues. The CDR3 region is CAWSVSQKQYF. The CDR3 DNA follows: TGTGCCTGGAGTGTGTCACAAAAACAGTACTTC.

V gene TRBV21-1 combines with J gene TRBJ2-3. TRBV21-1 is a pseudogene segment. The length of the CDR3 is 15 residues. The CDR3 here is CASSPQGGRTDTQYF. The CDR3 region has the DNA TGTGCCAGCAGCCCGCAGGGGGGGCGAACAGATACGCAGTATTTT.

The chain links TRBV7-6 to TRBJ2-7; D remains unclear. Trimming removed 1 base at V and 5 bases at J, with 9 bases between. This CDR3 is built from 13 residues. CDR1 SGHVS and CDR2 FNYEAQ come from the germline V gene. The CDR3 bases are TGTGCCAGCAGCTTAGAAACCGGCCACGAGCAGTACTTC. Its translation: CASSLETGHEQYF. Together with reference TRBV7-6 and TRBJ2-7, the CDR3 gives the full variable domain: GAGVSQSPRYKVTKRGQDVALRCDPISGHVSLYWYRQALGQGPEFLTYFNYEAQQDKSGLPNDRFSAERPEGSISTLTIQRTEQRDSAMYRCASSLETGHEQYFGPGTRLTVT.

The rearrangement joins TRBV5-1 to TRBJ2-1; 12 nucleotides agree with TRBD2. The CDR3 loop spans 16 amino acids. The germline CDR1 and CDR2 sequences are SGHRS and YFSETQ. Trimming took 4 bases from V and 5 from J; bases not matched to a gene: 7. The CDR3 bases are TGCGCCAGCAGCATACTAGCGGGAGGCCTAAACAATGAGCAGTTCTTC. Translation: CASSILAGGLNNEQFF.

CDR3 coding DNA: TGTGCCAGCCGTGTAAGGGGCCCGAACACCGGGGAGCTGTTTTTT. It encodes CASRVRGPNTGELFF. The chain employs TRBV10-3 and TRBJ2-2; D may be TRBD1 (5 bases). V was trimmed by 10 bases and J by 0 bases, leaving 15 bases between them. In germline, CDR1 is ENHRY, CDR2 SYGVKD. CDR3 length: 15 amino acids.

The chain combines TRBV7-9 with TRBJ1-1; D call uncertain. This CDR3 contains 16 residues. Per the germline V gene, CDR1 is SEHNR and CDR2 is FQNEAQ (reference sequence). V was pared by 5 bases and J by 1 base, with 17 bases between. The CDR3 sequence is CASSQSPQDGNTEAFF. In nucleotides, the CDR3 is TGTGCCAGCAGCCAAAGTCCCCAGGACGGGAACACTGAAGCTTTCTTT.

This sequence joins TRBV5-1 and TRBJ1-2, with 12 nucleotides matching TRBD1. The CDR3 is 15 amino acids. Germline CDR1 is SGHRS and CDR2 is YFSETQ. Unmatched junction bases numbered 4, after V lost 4 bases and J lost 3 bases. CDR3 DNA sequence: TGCGCCAGCAGCCCGGGACAGGGGGCTTACTATGGCTACACCTTC. As protein: CASSPGQGAYYGYTF.

The V gene is TRBV7-3, the J gene TRBJ2-1, with 8 bases fitting TRBD1. Germline V gene data show CDR1 as SGHTA and CDR2 as FQGTGA. This CDR3 has 14 amino acids. The J segment lost 10 bases and the V segment lost 5 bases, leaving 10 bases of the junction unmatched. The DNA of the CDR3 is TGTGCCAGCAGCCCCGGGACAGGCTCTTCGGAGCAGTTCTTC. Residues: CASSPGTGSSEQFF.

This chain connects TRBV6-1 to TRBJ2-7; D tentatively fits TRBD1 or TRBD2 (5 bases each). Trimming shortened V by 2 bases and J by 6 bases, and 23 bases separated the two germline ends. This CDR3 spans 17 amino acids. Germline-derived CDR1 and CDR2 are MNHNS and SASEGT. The CDR3 loop is CASSEFSFGATTCEQYF. CDR3 DNA sequence: TGTGCCAGCAGTGAATTTAGCTTCGGGGCCACCACGTGCGAGCAGTACTTC.

The V and J genes are TRBV28 and TRBJ1-5; 8 bases line up with TRBD1. The CDR3 extends over 14 amino acids. V lost 6 bases and J lost 5; bases outside the gene matches: 6. CDR1 and CDR2 from the germline V gene are MDHEN and SYDVKM. CDR3 sequence (DNA): TGTGCCAGCAGAGATTGGACAGGGCATCAGCCCCAGCATTTT. This gives the protein CASRDWTGHQPQHF.

The V and J genes are TRBV3-1 (or the pseudogene TRBV3-2) and TRBJ2-1; D is possibly TRBD1 (5 bases). Germline loops: CDR1 LGHDT, CDR2 YNNKEL (reference sequence). V was pared by 2 bases and J by 10 bases, with 6 bases between. The CDR3 has 11 amino acids. CDR3 DNA sequence: TGTGCCAGCAGCCAAAGGGGCGAGCAGTTCTTC. Protein sequence: CASSQRGEQFF.

The chain has TRBV5-8 and TRBJ2-1; TRBD1 aligns across 7 bases. Trimming removed 3 bases from V and 4 bases from J; junction bases left unmatched: 1. Germline CDR1 is SGHTS and CDR2 is YDEGEE. This CDR3 region has 13 residues. The CDR3, as DNA: TGTGCCAGCAGCTGGGACAGTTACAATGAGCAGTTCTTC. As protein: CASSWDSYNEQFF.